The sample holds many counts of the clone carrying this TCR beta chain. What it binds is unknown. The study profiled TCR beta VDJ and CDR3 using genomic DNA as template. Using its own MiXCR run on the reads, TCRdb lists one record per CDR3 protein. The sample includes about 160,000 distinct CDR3 sequences, 35% to 55% seen only once; the top ten take 0.85% to 1.3%. The data were obtained in a study of CD8+CD57+ T cells in acquired aplastic anemia. Study as a whole: The DNA of sorted CD4+ and CD8+ cells averaged 3.2 ug.

Study-wide results and caveats: A set of about 28 CD8+ CDR3 sequences was shared between patients and controls, and these sequences appeared highly expressed in patients. No significant difference in CD8+ Simpson's diversity was found between patients and controls.

Germline V gene data show CDR1 as SGHTA and CDR2 as FQGNSA. The length of the CDR3 is 13 residues. V lost 6 bases, J lost 7 bases, and 5 bases stayed unmatched. The receptor was isolated from a human donor in good health. Sample: sorted CD4+, CD8+, or CD8+CD57+ T cells (not recorded which) from PBMCs. The chain carries TRBV7-2 and TRBJ1-3; 8 nucleotides match TRBD1. CDR3: CASSGQGGNTIYF. In nucleotides, the CDR3 is TGTGCCAGCAGTGGACAGGGCGGGAACACCATATATTTT.